This TCR beta chain appears in the sequencing data of a study of T cells in Graves' hyperthyroidism and ophthalmopathy. General observations from the study: Separating ophthalmopathy from stable hyperthyroidism was achieved by a 13 V-J model.

CDR3 length: 16 residues. V trimming: 5 bases; J trimming: 7 bases; junction bases outside the gene matches: 10. Per the germline V gene, CDR1 is LNHDA and CDR2 is SQIVND (reference sequence). RNA transcripts were the template for amplifying TCR beta CDR3 regions. First-round RT-PCR targeting the TCR CDR3 was performed with the HTBI primer set. TCRdb analysed the multiplex PCR reads with MiXCR anew, one entry per CDR3 protein. The sample has fewer than 450,000 distinct CDR3 sequences, roughly 15% seen once. To note about this clonotype: Its antigen is unidentified.

Specimen: blood. The chain uses TRBV19 and TRBJ2-2, with 10 positions matching TRBD1. The sequence was collected from a woman aged 25 to 39 with Graves' hyperthyroidism that later progressed to Graves' ophthalmopathy. CDR3 nucleotide sequence: TGTGCCAGTAGTTATTTGGACAGGGGGAATGGCGGGGAGCTGTTTTTT. Protein sequence: CASSYLDRGNGGELFF.